This note documents a single T cell receptor (beta chain) sequence. Its antigen is undetermined. The data derive from a study of vaccination effects on CD4 cells after COVID-19. Study outcomes and limitations: Early post-infection timepoints were missing from the study, which also had few convalescent patients. Clones of infection and vaccine origin contracted markedly late after vaccination.

Expansion of antigen-specific CD4+ T cells with viral peptide pools was carried out by the ViraFEST assay before sequencing. Scientists isolated CD4+ T cells after a roughly ten-day culture period ended. Each participant was administered two doses of either the BNT162b2 or the mRNA-1273 vaccine. Among the vaccine recipients, none had a prior SARS-CoV-2 infection, and nucleocapsid antibodies were negative. Half-medium replacement with IL-2 medium occurred on days 3 and 7. The CDR3 contains 16 residues. Germline V lookup: CDR1 SGHRS, CDR2 YFSETQ. Trimming removed 0 bases at V and 0 bases at J, with 11 bases between. Clones were read by immunoSEQ multiplex PCR, and TCRdb kept only the in-frame ones, dropping some. Of some 34,000 clones listed, roughly 82% are singletons.

The chain carries TRBV5-1 and TRBJ2-3, with D tentatively TRBD1 (6 bases). The sequence was obtained from a human donor who received a COVID-19 vaccine. Some clones in this sample may be carry-over from other donors' samples. Here the sequenced sample was CD4+ T cells from PBMCs cultured with HCoV-NL63 spike peptides, taken after COVID-19 vaccination. CDR3 amino acids: CASSLVTGTSTDTQYF. The CDR3 DNA is TGCGCCAGCAGCTTGGTGACCGGGACAAGCACAGATACGCAGTATTTT.